This paragraph covers one T cell receptor beta chain sequence. Its antigen is unidentified. The data are from a study of shared clonotypes between healthy human individuals. Genomic DNA of each subset was evenly split across several immunoSEQ plates. TCRdb keeps only in-frame clones here, not all; method: immunoSEQ multiplex PCR. Of fewer than 2.5 million clones in the sample, approximately 94% were seen once. Findings of the study overall: Around 5.4% of naive CD4 clonotypes were common to a handful of donors. How much donors shared clonotypes was expected to be affected by sequencing depth.

The CDR3 spans 16 residues. Looked up from germline, CDR1 is SGHRS and CDR2 is YFSETQ. Trimming took off 0 bases at V and 2 bases at J, with 11 bases between the two ends. The origin of this receptor is a man aged 18 to 30 in good health. Some clones in this sample may be carry-over from other donors' samples. The chain couples TRBV5-1 to TRBJ2-2; D is ambiguous. The sequenced sample was naive CD4+ T cells from PBMCs. Subset indicated: CD45RA+ positively selected. CDR3 amino acids: CASSLDSRINTGELFF. The CDR3, as DNA: TGCGCCAGCAGCTTGGACTCGAGGATAAACACCGGGGAGCTGTTTTTT.